This T cell receptor (beta chain) is drawn from a study of patients and donors after allogeneic stem cell transplantation. The germline V and J ends were trimmed by 8 bases and 5 bases, with 12 bases remaining between them. The CDR3 is 12 residues long. TCRdb re-analysed the RT-PCR reads in MiXCR, keeping a single row per CDR3 protein. The table records approximately 210,000 distinct CDR3 sequences, roughly 40% of them present only once. This clonotype turned up a few times. Material: blood, either unsorted or a sorted T cell fraction (not recorded which). The chain recombines TRBV12-3 or TRBV12-4 with TRBJ1-2; D perhaps matches TRBD1 (5 bases). The receptor comes from a human donor who was either an allogeneic HSCT recipient or a stem cell or donor lymphocyte infusion donor (not recorded which). It is not recorded whose cells these are; they may come from a transplant donor. The CDR3 protein is CASFGHFYGYTF. The CDR3, as DNA: TGTGCCAGCTTTGGACACTTTTATGGCTACACCTTC.